Detailed here is one TCR beta chain. These data belong to a study of monozygotic twins with inflammatory bowel disease. Two nested PCRs, run for around 15 and 9 cycles, were applied to TCRalpha and TCRbeta cDNA. Using the 5' RACE reads, TCRdb records one entry per CDR3 protein without DNA. Recorded here are roughly 200,000 distinct CDR3 sequences; the top ten clones represent 1.6%. CDR3 length: 15 amino acids. Germline loops: CDR1 SGHNT, CDR2 YENEEA. V usage is TRBV11-3 and J usage is TRBJ2-7; the TCRdb call, TRBD1, lacks DNA for checking. This clonotype originated in a human donor with ulcerative colitis or Crohn's disease, or a healthy co-twin of an affected twin (not recorded which). Sequenced input: blood. The chain's CDR3 is CASSLGDGRSYEQYF.